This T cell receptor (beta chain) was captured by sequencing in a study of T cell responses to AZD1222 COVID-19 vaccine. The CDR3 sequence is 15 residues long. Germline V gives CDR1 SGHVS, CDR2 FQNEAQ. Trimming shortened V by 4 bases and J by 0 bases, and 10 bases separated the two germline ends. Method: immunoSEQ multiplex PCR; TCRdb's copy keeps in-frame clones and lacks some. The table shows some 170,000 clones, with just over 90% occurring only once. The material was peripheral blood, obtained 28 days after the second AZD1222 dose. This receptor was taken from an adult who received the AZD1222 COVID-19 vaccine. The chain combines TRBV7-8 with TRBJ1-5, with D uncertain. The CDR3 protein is CASSYLDGSNQPQHF. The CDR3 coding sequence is TGTGCCAGCAGCTATTTAGACGGTAGCAATCAGCCCCAGCATTTT.